A single sample gave rise to the 6 T cell receptor beta chains below, sequenced in a study of T-cell reconstitution after alpha-beta-depleted transplantation in children. During its preparation, the TCRbeta library received unique molecular identifiers. Each CDR3 protein is one row after TCRdb ran MiXCR on the PCR reads. The data show 900,000 or so distinct CDR3 sequences, under 20% seen once. The sample was PBMCs, mostly from graft donor cells, taken 360 days after TCRalphabeta/CD19-depleted stem cell transplant. The origin of the receptors is a male patient aged 10 to 17 who had a stem cell transplant for acute lymphoblastic leukemia, so the T cells may come from the graft donor.

The chain combines TRBV11-2 with TRBJ2-3; a weak D match, TRBD2 (6 bases). CDR1 and CDR2 (germline): SGHAT, FQNNGV. This CDR3 contains 20 residues. The V end was cut by 1 base, the J end by 6 bases, with 29 bases between. The CDR3 sequence is CASSLVGDLERITRRDTQYF. CDR3 coding DNA: TGTGCCAGCAGCTTAGTAGGGGACTTGGAAAGGATAACTCGACGGGATACGCAGTATTTT. The full variable domain, completed using reference TRBV11-2 and TRBJ2-3, is EAGVAQSPRYKIIEKRQSVAFWCNPISGHATLYWYQQILGQGPKLLIQFQNNGVVDDSQLPKDRFSAERLKGVDSTLKIQPAKLEDSAVYLCASSLVGDLERITRRDTQYFGPGTRLTVL.

The chain has TRBV13 and TRBJ2-1; 9 nucleotides agree with TRBD2. The CDR3 is 17 residues long. Germline V gives CDR1 PRHDT, CDR2 FYEKMQ (reference sequence). Trimming cost V 1 base and J 6 bases; bases outside gene matches: 10. The CDR3 coding sequence is TGTGCCAGCAGCTTAGAGGGGGGACTAGCCCTGCCCAATGAGCAGTTCTTC. Translated: CASSLEGGLALPNEQFF.

This clonotype came up a few times. The chain joins TRBV27 to TRBJ1-5, with D unresolved. Germline assignment: CDR1 MNHEY and CDR2 SMNVEV (reference sequence). This CDR3 region has 13 residues. Trimming removed 2 bases from V and 7 bases from J, with 9 bases in between. Written as DNA, the CDR3 is TGTGCCAGCAGTTTAAGGGTACGACAGCCCCAGCATTTT. Its translation: CASSLRVRQPQHF.

This sequence joins TRBV2 and TRBJ2-3; D may be TRBD2 (6 bases). Germline CDR1 SNHLY, CDR2 FYNNEI. CDR3 length: 16 residues. V lost 6 bases to trimming and J lost 2 bases, with 18 bases between them. For the CDR3, the DNA is TGTGCCAGCAGGGCGGGACTCGAATGGGTCACAGATACGCAGTATTTT. It codes for CASRAGLEWVTDTQYF.

J is TRBJ2-1 and V is TRBV9, with TRBD2 as a possible D gene (5 bases). Germline V CDR1 and CDR2: SGDLS, YYNGEE. This CDR3 spans 15 amino acids. Trimming removed 3 bases from V and 3 bases from J, with 13 bases in between. The CDR3 region is CASSGAANVYNEQFF. The CDR3 region has the DNA TGTGCCAGCAGCGGAGCGGCGAACGTCTACAATGAGCAGTTCTTC.

The sample holds a few counts of this clonotype. This chain uses TRBV5-1 with TRBJ2-5; D is uncertain. Germline CDR1 SGHRS, CDR2 YFSETQ. The CDR3 loop spans 15 amino acids. Trimming left V 0 bases short and J 0 bases short, with 9 bases between. For the CDR3, the DNA is TGCGCCAGCAGCTTGGTACACCCGTACCAAGAGACCCAGTACTTC. Residues: CASSLVHPYQETQYF.